Listed below are T cell receptor beta chains from one sample, sequenced in a study of T cell repertoires in cytomegalovirus infection. One entry per CDR3 protein results from TCRdb running MiXCR on the reads. The data contain 150,000 to 200,000 distinct CDR3 sequences, around 14% of them singletons. The sequenced material came from PBMCs. Receptor source: a human donor in good health (CMV status not recorded). Some clones in this sample may be carry-over from other donors' samples. Both conserved end residues are part of each CDR3. Each record gives: D gene, V gene, J gene, clone size, CDR3 protein, CDR3 DNA. D genes are given only for firm matches. Expanded clones get a size class; other rows say once, few or many, or leave the size out.

TRBD2,TRBV7-9,TRBJ2-5,NA,CASLPTTSGSETQYF,TGTGCCAGCCTTCCGACTACTAGCGGGAGTGAGACCCAGTACTTC
NA,TRBV7-2,TRBJ1-5,NA,CASNEPNQPQHF,TGTGCCAGCAACGAACCAAATCAGCCCCAGCATTTT
TRBD1,TRBV6-5,TRBJ1-1,few,CASSYGGTGGAEAFF,TGTGCCAGCAGTTACGGGGGGACAGGGGGCGCGGAAGCTTTCTTT
NA,TRBV14,TRBJ2-1,many,CASSQREGELGMLAQFF,TGTGCCAGCAGCCAACGTGAAGGTGAACTAGGAATGTTGGCGCAGTTCTTC
TRBD2,TRBV20-1,TRBJ2-5,once,CSATPSGRQQETQYF,TGCAGTGCTACTCCTAGCGGGAGGCAACAAGAGACCCAGTACTTC
NA,TRBV28,TRBJ1-1,many,CASSPPTGNTEAFF,TGTGCCAGCAGTCCGCCGACAGGAAACACTGAAGCTTTCTTT
TRBD2,TRBV14,TRBJ2-3,many,CASKRDYKGDTQYF,TGTGCCAGCAAGAGGGACTATAAAGGAGATACGCAGTATTTT
TRBD2,TRBV9,TRBJ2-1,NA,CASSVKGAHTSGLATYNEQFF,TGTGCCAGCAGCGTAAAAGGGGCGCACACTTCGGGACTAGCGACCTACAATGAGCAGTTCTTC
NA,TRBV6-2/TRBV6-3,TRBJ1-5,many,CASSYEFYSNQPQHF,TGTGCCAGCAGTTACGAATTTTATAGCAATCAGCCCCAGCATTTT
NA,TRBV2,TRBJ2-1,many,CASSERTEQFF,TGTGCCAGCAGTGAAAGGACTGAGCAGTTCTTC
NA,TRBV7-9,TRBJ1-4,few,CASSLAISGLSTNEKLFF,TGTGCCAGCAGCTTAGCCATCTCCGGGTTATCAACTAATGAAAAACTGTTTTTT
TRBD1,TRBV29-1,TRBJ2-7,NA,CSGTGGKNEQYF,TGCAGCGGTACAGGGGGCAAGAACGAGCAGTACTTC
TRBD1,TRBV7-3,TRBJ1-2,NA,CASSPGQGAIDYGYTF,TGTGCCAGCAGCCCAGGACAGGGGGCTATTGACTATGGCTACACCTTC
TRBD2,TRBV7-9,TRBJ2-2,many,CASSGRLAGASGELFF,TGTGCCAGCAGCGGACGACTAGCGGGAGCGTCCGGGGAGCTGTTTTTT
NA,TRBV11-1,TRBJ1-6,many,CASRTQESSYNSPLHF,TGTGCCAGCAGGACTCAGGAGAGCTCCTATAATTCACCCCTCCACTTT
NA,TRBV3-1,TRBJ1-5,NA,CASSQDRQPQRF,TGTGCCAGCAGCCAAGATCGACAGCCCCAGCGTTTT
NA,TRBV7-9,TRBJ2-7,few,CASSRTPYEQYF,TGTGCCAGCAGCCGGACCCCCTACGAGCAGTACTTC
NA,TRBV2,TRBJ1-2,few,CASIGQINPNYGYTF,TGTGCCAGCATAGGACAGATAAACCCCAACTATGGCTACACCTTC
NA,TRBV18,TRBJ1-1,once,CASSPREGEAFF,TGTGCCAGCTCACCGCGGGAAGGGGAAGCTTTCTTT
NA,TRBV15,TRBJ1-5,few,CATSRAGQPQHF,TGTGCCACCAGCAGAGCGGGTCAGCCCCAGCATTTT
TRBD2,TRBV19,TRBJ2-1,many,CASRFSGGSSYNEQFF,TGTGCCAGTAGATTCAGCGGGGGGAGCTCCTACAATGAGCAGTTCTTC
NA,TRBV7-9,TRBJ1-3,many,CASSFNRDPTGNTIYF,TGTGCCAGCAGCTTTAACAGGGATCCGACTGGAAACACCATATATTTT
NA,TRBV6-2/TRBV6-3,TRBJ2-1,many,CASSPSGGGYNEQFF,TGTGCCAGCAGCCCCAGCGGAGGGGGTTACAATGAGCAGTTCTTC
TRBD2,TRBV29-1,TRBJ2-3,many,CSVEDQLAGVPDTQYF,TGCAGCGTTGAAGATCAACTAGCGGGGGTTCCAGATACGCAGTATTTT
TRBD2,TRBV6-2/TRBV6-3,TRBJ2-3,many,CASSPSTSGRTDTQYF,TGTGCCAGCAGCCCTTCGACTAGCGGGAGGACAGATACGCAGTATTTT
NA,TRBV20-1,TRBJ2-3,NA,CSANLYGVTDTQYF,TGCAGTGCTAACTTGTACGGTGTCACAGATACGCAGTATTTT
NA,TRBV7-2,TRBJ1-5,many,CASSLDSQPQHF,TGTGCCAGCAGCTTAGATTCTCAGCCCCAGCATTTT
NA,TRBV7-2,TRBJ2-3,many,CASSSPTRGFADTQYF,TGTGCCAGCAGCTCCCCAACGAGGGGTTTTGCAGATACGCAGTATTTT
TRBD2,TRBV14,TRBJ2-7,many,CASTPTSGSWEQYF,TGTGCCAGCACCCCGACTAGCGGGAGTTGGGAGCAGTACTTC
NA,TRBV12-3/TRBV12-4,TRBJ2-7,many,CASKGAQAYEQYF,TGTGCCAGCAAGGGAGCCCAAGCCTACGAGCAGTACTTC
NA,TRBV12-3/TRBV12-4,TRBJ2-7,few,CASSFDRYEQYF,TGTGCCAGCAGTTTTGATAGATACGAGCAGTACTTC
NA,TRBV15,TRBJ1-5,few,CATSRVGWGLRNQPQHF,TGTGCCACCAGCAGGGTCGGTTGGGGCTTGAGGAATCAGCCCCAGCATTTT
TRBD2,TRBV7-2,TRBJ2-5,many,CASSFGLAVQETQYF,TGTGCCAGCAGCTTTGGACTAGCGGTCCAAGAGACCCAGTACTTC
NA,TRBV19,TRBJ2-7,few,CASSIERSRTYEQYF,TGTGCCAGTAGTATTGAGCGGAGCCGCACCTACGAGCAGTACTTC
NA,TRBV7-2,TRBJ2-2,many,CASSLAQGNTNTGELFF,TGTGCCAGCAGCTTAGCTCAGGGGAACACGAACACCGGGGAGCTGTTTTTT
NA,TRBV7-8,TRBJ2-7,many,CASSSPILSPLEQYF,TGTGCCAGCAGCTCACCCATCCTCTCCCCGCTCGAGCAGTACTTC
NA,TRBV7-2,TRBJ1-5,many,CASSFERGPQHF,TGTGCCAGCAGCTTCGAACGTGGGCCCCAGCATTTT
NA,TRBV29-1,TRBJ1-1,few,CSVEGQRNTEAFF,TGCAGCGTTGAGGGCCAGCGGAACACTGAAGCTTTCTTT
TRBD1,TRBV7-3,TRBJ1-2,many,CASSRTGTGMWDGYTF,TGTGCCAGCAGTCGGACCGGGACAGGGATGTGGGACGGCTACACCTTC
NA,TRBV19,TRBJ2-1,few,CASSFRTDNEQFF,TGTGCCAGTAGTTTTCGGACAGACAATGAGCAGTTCTTC
NA,TRBV7-9,TRBJ1-1,many,CASSYTNTEAFF,TGTGCCAGCAGCTACACGAACACTGAAGCTTTCTTT
NA,TRBV7-8,TRBJ2-5,few,CASSLVEREETQYF,TGTGCCAGCAGCTTAGTTGAGCGGGAAGAGACCCAGTACTTC
TRBD1,TRBV7-3,TRBJ1-2,many,CASSLTGQGKRYGYTF,TGTGCCAGCAGCTTAACGGGACAGGGGAAACGCTATGGCTACACCTTC
TRBD1,TRBV28,TRBJ1-2,many,CASGDRQGYTF,TGTGCCAGCGGGGACAGGCAAGGCTACACCTTC
NA,TRBV6-2/TRBV6-3,TRBJ2-1,NA,CASSLQGAYNERFF,TGTGCCAGCAGTTTACAGGGCGCCTACAATGAGCGGTTCTTC
NA,TRBV27,TRBJ2-3,many,CASSFTTANTDTQYF,TGTGCCAGCAGTTTCACGACAGCCAACACAGATACGCAGTATTTT